The entry that follows covers one T cell receptor beta chain sequence. What it recognizes is unknown. Profiling relied on immunoSEQ multiplex PCR, and the TCRdb table lists in-frame clones only, not all of them. This sample has about 150,000 clones, with 80% to 90% found just once. The data originate from a study of T cell responses to AZD1222 COVID-19 vaccine. General study results and limits: An increase in Spike-specific TCR breadth and depth was observed after two AZD1222 doses. Dominant at 160-218 and 743-854, vaccine-associated CD4 TCRs also spanned spike.

Trimming pared 2 bases from V and 0 bases from J, leaving 7 bases between. The CDR3 has 15 residues. Per germline, CDR1 MDHEN and CDR2 SYDVKM. Pooled in the analysis were second doses at about 4 or about 12 weeks. The sample was peripheral blood, taken 28 days after the second AZD1222 dose. The J gene is TRBJ1-4, the V gene TRBV28; the D gene is possibly TRBD1 (5 bases). This clonotype was obtained from an adult who received the AZD1222 COVID-19 vaccine. The CDR3 region has the DNA TGTGCCAGCAGTTTAGGGGGAGCAACTAATGAAAAACTGTTTTTT. This translates into CASSLGGATNEKLFF.